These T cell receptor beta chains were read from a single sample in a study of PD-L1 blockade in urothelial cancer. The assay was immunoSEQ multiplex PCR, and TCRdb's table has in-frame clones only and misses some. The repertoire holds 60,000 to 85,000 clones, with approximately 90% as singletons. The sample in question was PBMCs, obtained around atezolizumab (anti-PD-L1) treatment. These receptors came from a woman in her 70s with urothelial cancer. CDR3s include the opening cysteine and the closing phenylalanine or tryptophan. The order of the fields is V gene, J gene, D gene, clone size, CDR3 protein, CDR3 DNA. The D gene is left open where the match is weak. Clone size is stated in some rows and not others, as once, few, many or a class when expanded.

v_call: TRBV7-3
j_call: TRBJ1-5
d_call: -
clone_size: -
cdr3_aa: CASSFGGQRYQLSNQPQHF
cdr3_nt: TGTGCCAGCAGCTTTGGGGGACAACGCTATCAGCTAAGCAATCAGCCCCAGCATTTT

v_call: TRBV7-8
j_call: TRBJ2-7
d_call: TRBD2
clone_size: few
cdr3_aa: CASSLGLAGGTYEQYF
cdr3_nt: TGTGCCAGCAGCTTAGGTTTAGCGGGAGGAACCTACGAGCAGTACTTC

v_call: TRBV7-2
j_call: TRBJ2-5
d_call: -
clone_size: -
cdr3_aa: CASSPGQQETQYF
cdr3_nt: TGTGCCAGCAGCCCCGGACAGCAGGAGACCCAGTACTTC

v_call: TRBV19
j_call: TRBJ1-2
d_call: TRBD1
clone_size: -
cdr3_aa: CAGSGTGGLGYTF
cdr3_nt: TGTGCCGGCTCCGGGACAGGGGGCCTCGGCTACACCTTC

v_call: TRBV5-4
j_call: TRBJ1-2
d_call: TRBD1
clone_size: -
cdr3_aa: CASSWGQGINYGYTF
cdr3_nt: TGTGCCAGCAGCTGGGGACAGGGGATAAACTATGGCTACACCTTC

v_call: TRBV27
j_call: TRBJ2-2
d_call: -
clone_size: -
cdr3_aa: CASRHTTATNTGELFF
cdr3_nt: TGTGCCAGCAGACATACAACAGCCACGAACACCGGGGAGCTGTTTTTT

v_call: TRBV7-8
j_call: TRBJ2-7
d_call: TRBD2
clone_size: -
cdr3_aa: CASSPRSGTSGVYEQYF
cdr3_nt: TGTGCCAGCAGCCCAAGGTCCGGGACTAGCGGGGTCTACGAGCAGTACTTC

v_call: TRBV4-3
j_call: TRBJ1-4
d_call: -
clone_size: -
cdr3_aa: CASSQEAAAGNEKLFF
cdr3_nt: TGCGCCAGCAGCCAAGAGGCCGCGGCAGGGAATGAAAAACTGTTTTTT

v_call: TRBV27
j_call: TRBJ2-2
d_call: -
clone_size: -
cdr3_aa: CASRTSLRIGELFF
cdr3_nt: TGTGCCAGCAGGACTAGTCTTCGTATCGGGGAGCTGTTTTTT

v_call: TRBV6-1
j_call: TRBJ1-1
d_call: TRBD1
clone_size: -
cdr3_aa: CASSDGTGGGTEAFF
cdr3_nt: TGTGCCAGCAGTGACGGGACAGGGGGAGGAACTGAAGCTTTCTTT

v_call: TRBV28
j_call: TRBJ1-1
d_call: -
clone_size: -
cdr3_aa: CASSRPQGWVGRPEAFF
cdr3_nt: TGTGCCAGCAGTCGACCCCAGGGATGGGTCGGTCGGCCTGAAGCTTTCTTT

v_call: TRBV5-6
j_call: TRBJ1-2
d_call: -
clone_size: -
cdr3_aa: CASSPGTDLNYGYTF
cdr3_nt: TGTGCCAGCAGCCCGGGTACGGATCTTAACTATGGCTACACCTTC

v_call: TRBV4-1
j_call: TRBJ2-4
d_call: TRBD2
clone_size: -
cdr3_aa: CASSQGRSGGLAKNIQYF
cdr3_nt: TGCGCCAGCAGCCAAGGAAGGTCGGGAGGGCTAGCCAAAAACATTCAGTACTTC

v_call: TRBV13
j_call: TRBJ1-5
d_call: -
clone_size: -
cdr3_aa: CASSTRGGEGNQPQHF
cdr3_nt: TGTGCCAGCAGCACCCGGGGGGGGGAGGGCAATCAGCCCCAGCATTTT

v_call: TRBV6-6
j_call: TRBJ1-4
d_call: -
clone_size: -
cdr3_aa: CASSQRVINEKLFF
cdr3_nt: TGTGCCAGCAGCCAGCGGGTAATTAATGAAAAACTGTTTTTT

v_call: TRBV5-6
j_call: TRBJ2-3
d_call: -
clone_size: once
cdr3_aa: CASKRRASTDTQYF
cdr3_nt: TGTGCCAGCAAAAGGCGGGCCAGCACAGATACGCAGTATTTT

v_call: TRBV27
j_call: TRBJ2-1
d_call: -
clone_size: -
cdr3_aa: CAIMVGHEQFF
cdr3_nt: TGTGCCATCATGGTGGGGCATGAGCAGTTCTTC

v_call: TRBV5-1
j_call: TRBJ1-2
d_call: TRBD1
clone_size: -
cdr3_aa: CASSLVQGGVSGYTF
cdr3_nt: TGCGCCAGCAGCTTGGTTCAGGGGGGTGTCTCTGGCTACACCTTC

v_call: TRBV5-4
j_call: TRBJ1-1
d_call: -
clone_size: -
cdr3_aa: CASSRPGAEAFF
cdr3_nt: TGTGCCAGCAGCCGTCCCGGGGCTGAAGCTTTCTTT

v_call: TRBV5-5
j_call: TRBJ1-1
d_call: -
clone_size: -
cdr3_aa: CASSFIENTEAFF
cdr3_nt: TGTGCCAGCAGCTTCATAGAGAACACTGAAGCTTTCTTT

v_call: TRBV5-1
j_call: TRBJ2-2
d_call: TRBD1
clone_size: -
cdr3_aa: CASSLTGGSDTGELFF
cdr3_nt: TGCGCCAGCAGCTTAACAGGGGGATCGGATACCGGGGAGCTGTTTTTT

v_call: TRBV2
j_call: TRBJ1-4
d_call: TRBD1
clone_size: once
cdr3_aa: CASRPDRGDRKLFF
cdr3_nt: TGTGCCAGCAGGCCCGACAGGGGAGATCGGAAACTGTTTTTT

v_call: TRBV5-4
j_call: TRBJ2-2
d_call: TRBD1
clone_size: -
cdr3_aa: CASSSGDRAGGELFF
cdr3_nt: TGTGCCAGCAGCTCGGGGGACAGGGCCGGGGGGGAGCTGTTTTTT

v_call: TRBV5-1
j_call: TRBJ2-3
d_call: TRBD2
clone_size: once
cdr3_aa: CASSLGLAGTDTQYF
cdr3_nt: TGCGCCAGCAGCTTGGGACTAGCGGGGACAGATACGCAGTATTTT

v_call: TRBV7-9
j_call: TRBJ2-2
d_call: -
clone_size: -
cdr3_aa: CASSFNTGELFF
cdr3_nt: TGTGCCAGCAGTTTTAATACCGGGGAGCTGTTTTTT

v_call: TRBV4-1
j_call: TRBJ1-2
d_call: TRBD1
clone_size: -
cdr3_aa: CASSQETGNYGYTF
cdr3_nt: TGCGCCAGCAGCCAAGAGACAGGGAACTATGGCTACACCTTC

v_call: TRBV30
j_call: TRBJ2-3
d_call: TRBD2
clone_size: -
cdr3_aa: CAWNKGTSGSTDTQYF
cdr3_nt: TGTGCCTGGAATAAGGGGACTAGCGGTAGCACAGATACGCAGTATTTT

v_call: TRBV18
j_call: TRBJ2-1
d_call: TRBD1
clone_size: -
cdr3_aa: CASSPPRYRGPYNEQFF
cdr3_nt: TGTGCCAGCTCACCACCGCGGTACAGGGGGCCCTACAATGAGCAGTTCTTC

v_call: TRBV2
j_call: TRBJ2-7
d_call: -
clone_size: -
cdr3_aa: CASGAFTYEQYF
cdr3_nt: TGTGCCAGCGGGGCGTTCACCTACGAGCAGTACTTC

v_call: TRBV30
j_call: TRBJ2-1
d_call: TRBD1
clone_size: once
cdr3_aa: CAWSVGTGQVAFF
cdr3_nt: TGTGCCTGGAGTGTAGGGACAGGGCAGGTGGCTTTCTTC

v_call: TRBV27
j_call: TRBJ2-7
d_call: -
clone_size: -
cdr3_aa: CASSFTAGTSYEQYF
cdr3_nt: TGTGCCAGCAGTTTCACGGCGGGCACCTCCTACGAGCAGTACTTC

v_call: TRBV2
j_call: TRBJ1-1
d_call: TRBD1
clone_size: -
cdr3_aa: CADRDRGTEAFF
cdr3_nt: TGTGCCGACCGGGACAGAGGAACTGAAGCTTTCTTT

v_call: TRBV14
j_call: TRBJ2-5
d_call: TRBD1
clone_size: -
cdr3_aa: CASSKNRGPETQYF
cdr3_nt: TGTGCCAGCAGCAAGAACAGGGGGCCAGAGACCCAGTACTTC

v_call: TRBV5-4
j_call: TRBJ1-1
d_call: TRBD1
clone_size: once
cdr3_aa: CASSPAGTGGASAGTEAFF
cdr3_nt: TGTGCCAGCAGCCCCGCCGGGACAGGGGGCGCCTCCGCGGGGACTGAAGCTTTCTTT

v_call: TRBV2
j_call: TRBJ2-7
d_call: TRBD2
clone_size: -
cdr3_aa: CASSDIGTTSYEQYF
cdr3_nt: TGTGCCAGCAGTGACATCGGGACTACTTCCTACGAGCAGTACTTC

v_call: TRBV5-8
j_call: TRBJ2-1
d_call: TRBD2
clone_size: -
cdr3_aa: CASSRRAGGVGNEQFF
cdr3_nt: TGTGCCAGCAGCCGGAGGGCGGGGGGCGTTGGTAATGAGCAGTTCTTC

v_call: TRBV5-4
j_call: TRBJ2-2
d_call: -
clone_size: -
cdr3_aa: CASSLDGVEGGELFF
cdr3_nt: TGTGCCAGCAGCTTGGATGGGGTGGAGGGCGGGGAGCTGTTTTTT

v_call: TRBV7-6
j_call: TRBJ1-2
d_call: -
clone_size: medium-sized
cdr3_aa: CASSLEETGGNGYTF
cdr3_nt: TGTGCCAGCAGCTTAGAGGAGACAGGAGGCAATGGCTACACCTTC

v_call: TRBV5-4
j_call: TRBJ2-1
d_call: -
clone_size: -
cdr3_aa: CASSFGDYNEQFF
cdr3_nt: TGTGCCAGCAGCTTCGGGGACTACAATGAGCAGTTCTTC

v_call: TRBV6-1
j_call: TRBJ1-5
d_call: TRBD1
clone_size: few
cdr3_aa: CASSFPGQGERPQHF
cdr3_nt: TGTGCCAGCAGTTTCCCGGGACAGGGCGAAAGGCCCCAGCATTTT

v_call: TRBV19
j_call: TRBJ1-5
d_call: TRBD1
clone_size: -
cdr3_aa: CASMKTGDQDNQPQHF
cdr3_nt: TGTGCCAGTATGAAGACAGGGGACCAAGACAATCAGCCCCAGCATTTT

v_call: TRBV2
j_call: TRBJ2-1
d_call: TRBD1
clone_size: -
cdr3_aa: CATGQGAYNEQFF
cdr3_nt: TGTGCCACTGGACAGGGGGCCTACAATGAGCAGTTCTTC

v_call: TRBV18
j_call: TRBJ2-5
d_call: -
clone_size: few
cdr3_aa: CASSELQSVETQYF
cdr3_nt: TGTGCCAGCTCAGAACTACAATCGGTGGAGACCCAGTACTTC

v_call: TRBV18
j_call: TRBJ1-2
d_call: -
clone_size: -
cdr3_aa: CASSPDRYYGYTF
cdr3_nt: TGTGCCAGCTCGCCCGACAGGTATTATGGCTACACCTTC

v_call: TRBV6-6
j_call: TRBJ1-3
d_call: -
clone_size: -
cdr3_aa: CASRDDRSPGNTIYF
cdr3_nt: TGTGCCAGCAGGGACGACAGGTCTCCTGGAAACACCATATATTTT

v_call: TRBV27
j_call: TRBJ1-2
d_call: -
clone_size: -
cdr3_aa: CASSTTVGQSGYTF
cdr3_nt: TGTGCCAGCAGTACAACGGTCGGACAGTCTGGCTACACCTTC

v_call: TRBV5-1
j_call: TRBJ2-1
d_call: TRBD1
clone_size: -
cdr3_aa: CASSLEQGVYNEQFF
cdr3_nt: TGCGCCAGCAGCTTGGAACAGGGGGTGTACAATGAGCAGTTCTTC

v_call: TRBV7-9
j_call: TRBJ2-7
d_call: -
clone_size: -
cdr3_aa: CASSFPTNYEQYF
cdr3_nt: TGTGCCAGCAGCTTCCCGACAAACTACGAGCAGTACTTC

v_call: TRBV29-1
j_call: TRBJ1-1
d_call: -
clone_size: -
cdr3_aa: CSAESPERNTEAFF
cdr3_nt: TGCAGCGCGGAGTCCCCCGAGAGGAACACTGAAGCTTTCTTT

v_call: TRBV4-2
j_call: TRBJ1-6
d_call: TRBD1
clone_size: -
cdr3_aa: CASSQTGVGYNSPLHF
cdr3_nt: TGTGCCAGCAGCCAGACAGGGGTCGGGTATAATTCACCCCTCCACTTT

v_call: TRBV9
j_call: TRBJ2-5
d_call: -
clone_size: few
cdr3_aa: CASSVTLGAGETQYF
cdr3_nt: TGTGCCAGCAGCGTAACACTGGGGGCCGGGGAGACCCAGTACTTC

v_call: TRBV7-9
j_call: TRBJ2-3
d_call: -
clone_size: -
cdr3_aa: CASSLLVGEITDTQYF
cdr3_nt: TGTGCCAGCAGCTTATTAGTGGGAGAGATCACAGATACGCAGTATTTT

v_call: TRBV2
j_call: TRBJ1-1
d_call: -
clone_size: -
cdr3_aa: CASNWDMNTEAFF
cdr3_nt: TGTGCCAGCAACTGGGACATGAACACTGAAGCTTTCTTT